This T cell receptor beta chain was recovered during a study of Graves' ophthalmopathy and Graves' hyperthyroidism. From germline, CDR1 is SGHDT and CDR2 YYEEEE. This CDR3 comprises 13 residues. V was clipped by 4 bases and J by 6 bases; unmatched bases: 2. Study conclusions and caveats: Sensitivity of about 70% and specificity of roughly 78% were achieved by the model that predicted ophthalmopathy progression. Detected in blood as well were most expanded thyroid clonotypes with frequency above 0.001.

This clonotype occurred many times. Its antigen is not identified. Researchers took RNA transcripts and amplified TCR beta CDR3 regions from them. Second-round multiplex PCR followed a first-round RT-PCR using HTBI primers. MiXCR, run by TCRdb on the multiplex PCR reads, gives a single entry per CDR3 protein. The sample yields approximately 540,000 distinct CDR3 sequences, 35% to 45% seen once. Ages of hyperthyroidism patients ran from 18 to 65, and their diagnoses were new, under 2 months' duration. None of the included patients had other autoimmune diseases, uncontrolled infections, pregnancy or lactation, as these led to exclusion.

The source material was peripheral blood or thyroid tissue (not recorded which). This chain uses TRBV5-6 with TRBJ1-2; 11 nucleotides match TRBD1. The receptor was derived from an adult man with Graves' hyperthyroidism. Written as DNA, the CDR3 is TGTGCCAGCAGCGCGGACAGGGGGCATGGCTACACCTTC. This translates into CASSADRGHGYTF.